These T cell receptor beta chains were read from a single sample in a study of blood T cell repertoires in COVID-19. Sequencing used immunoSEQ multiplex PCR; TCRdb keeps in-frame clones, though not all of them. The sample has roughly 68,000 clones, approximately 88% seen once. The sample consisted of peripheral blood. These receptors originate from a woman in her seventies with acute or convalescent COVID-19. Both conserved end residues are part of each CDR3. The order of the fields is V gene, D gene, clone size, CDR3 length, J gene, CDR3 DNA, CDR3 protein. D genes are given only for firm matches. Clone size is given for some rows only: seen once, a few or many times, or a class if the clone is expanded.

v_call: TRBV3-1/TRBV3-2; d_call: NA; clone_size: once; cdr3_length: 13; j_call: TRBJ2-3; cdr3_nt: TGTGCCAGCAGCCGGGACTGGGGAGATACGCAGTATTTT; cdr3_aa: CASSRDWGDTQYF
v_call: TRBV4-2; d_call: TRBD1; clone_size: NA; cdr3_length: 14; j_call: TRBJ1-4; cdr3_nt: TGTGCCAGCAGCCAAGGTCAGGGGGGTGAAAAACTGTTTTTT; cdr3_aa: CASSQGQGGEKLFF
v_call: TRBV3-1/TRBV3-2; d_call: TRBD1; clone_size: NA; cdr3_length: 14; j_call: TRBJ1-6; cdr3_nt: TGTGCCAGCGCTCTGGACAGGGATAATTCACCCCTCCACTTT; cdr3_aa: CASALDRDNSPLHF
v_call: TRBV7-2; d_call: TRBD1; clone_size: NA; cdr3_length: 15; j_call: TRBJ1-1; cdr3_nt: TGTGCCAGCAGCTTTTCCGGGACAGAAAACACTGAAGCTTTCTTT; cdr3_aa: CASSFSGTENTEAFF
v_call: TRBV28; d_call: TRBD1; clone_size: once; cdr3_length: 15; j_call: TRBJ1-1; cdr3_nt: TGTGCCAGCAGTTTACCTACAGGGGGGAACACTGAAGCTTTCTTT; cdr3_aa: CASSLPTGGNTEAFF
v_call: TRBV28; d_call: NA; clone_size: NA; cdr3_length: 14; j_call: TRBJ1-2; cdr3_nt: TGTGCCAGCAGTCAACAGATTACCCTCTATGGCTACACCTTC; cdr3_aa: CASSQQITLYGYTF
v_call: TRBV2; d_call: TRBD2; clone_size: NA; cdr3_length: 16; j_call: TRBJ2-4; cdr3_nt: TGTGCCAGCAGTGAAGCCCTCATAGCGGGGGCAAACATTCAGTACTTC; cdr3_aa: CASSEALIAGANIQYF
v_call: TRBV5-1; d_call: NA; clone_size: NA; cdr3_length: 16; j_call: TRBJ1-4; cdr3_nt: TGCGCCAGCAGCTTAGGAGGGACTGACGATAATGAAAAACTGTTTTTT; cdr3_aa: CASSLGGTDDNEKLFF
v_call: TRBV5-1; d_call: TRBD1; clone_size: NA; cdr3_length: 15; j_call: TRBJ1-1; cdr3_nt: TGCGCCAGCAGCCAAACCGGGACAGCGAACACTGAAGCTTTCTTT; cdr3_aa: CASSQTGTANTEAFF
v_call: TRBV5-4; d_call: NA; clone_size: NA; cdr3_length: 16; j_call: TRBJ1-1; cdr3_nt: TGTGCCAGCAGCTCGGGCGGAGGGCAGCCGAACACTGAAGCTTTCTTT; cdr3_aa: CASSSGGGQPNTEAFF
v_call: TRBV5-1; d_call: NA; clone_size: NA; cdr3_length: 14; j_call: TRBJ2-2; cdr3_nt: TGCGCCAGCGGTATGGAGGACTACACCGGGGAGCTGTTTTTT; cdr3_aa: CASGMEDYTGELFF